The 11 T cell receptor beta chains listed next were all sequenced from one sample in a study of OX40 agonist ivuxolimab in advanced cancers. Clones were sequenced by immunoSEQ multiplex PCR, and TCRdb holds only the in-frame ones, with some missing. Here the sample spans approximately 41,000 clones, roughly nine tenths being singletons. Sequencing used CD4+ or CD8+ T cells sorted from blood, obtained in a trial of the OX40 agonist ivuxolimab. Every receptor here comes from an adult with an advanced solid tumor such as melanoma, head and neck, liver or kidney cancer.

The chain carries TRBV6-6 and TRBJ2-1; D is perhaps TRBD2 (6 bases). The CDR3 is 14 residues long. Germline V gene data show CDR1 as MNHNY and CDR2 as SVGAGI (reference sequence). Trimming removed 6 bases from V and 3 bases from J, with 12 bases in between. The CDR3 loop is CASRAGSFYNEQFF. CDR3 nucleotide sequence: TGTGCCAGCAGAGCGGGCTCTTTCTACAATGAGCAGTTCTTC.

This rearrangement joins TRBV2 to TRBJ1-5; 7 positions match TRBD1. Germline CDR1 is SNHLY and CDR2 is FYNNEI. The CDR3 is made up of 15 amino acids. The ends lost 6 bases at V and 0 bases at J; junction bases unmatched: 5. The CDR3 region is CASRTGSISNQPQHF. CDR3 sequence (DNA): TGTGCCAGCAGGACAGGGAGTATTAGCAATCAGCCCCAGCATTTT.

This rearrangement joins TRBV7-8 to TRBJ2-7; no firm D call. From germline, CDR1 is SGHVS and CDR2 FQNEAQ. Trimming left V 8 bases short and J 2 bases short, with 10 bases between. CDR3 length: 12 amino acids. The CDR3 is CASGRVAYEQYF. The DNA for the CDR3 is TGTGCCAGCGGGCGTGTAGCCTACGAGCAGTACTTC.

The chain joins TRBV4-1 to TRBJ2-5, with D possibly being TRBD2 (6 bases). Looked up from germline, CDR1 is MGHRA and CDR2 is YSYEKL. The CDR3 runs to 15 residues. V was pared by 2 bases and J by 10 bases, with 20 bases between. The CDR3 protein is CASSQHSGGALLQYF. The CDR3 nucleotides are TGCGCCAGCAGCCAACATTCAGGAGGGGCCCTTCTCCAGTACTTC.

The V and J genes are TRBV6-6 and TRBJ2-1; possibly TRBD1 or TRBD2 for D (6 bases each). CDR3 length: 16 amino acids. V was pared by 6 bases and J by 0 bases, with 15 bases between. The germline CDR1 and CDR2 sequences are MNHNY and SVGAGI (reference sequence). The CDR3 coding sequence is TGTGCCAGCAGCTCAAAGAGGGGGGACTCCTACAATGAGCAGTTCTTC. Its protein product is CASSSKRGDSYNEQFF.

V usage is TRBV7-9 and J usage is TRBJ1-2; no clear D gene. The CDR3 length is 13 residues. The V gene's germline CDR1 is SEHNR and CDR2 FQNEAQ (reference sequence). V was pared by 3 bases and J by 4 bases, with 9 bases between. Written as DNA, the CDR3 is TGTGCCAGCAGCTTGGCACCTAGCTATGGCTACACCTTC. Amino acid sequence: CASSLAPSYGYTF.

The chain joins TRBV5-1 to TRBJ2-1; 12 bases align to TRBD2. The CDR3 length is 15 residues. Germline lookup yields CDR1 SGHRS and CDR2 YFSETQ. Trimming cost V 4 bases and J 7 bases; bases outside gene matches: 6. CDR3: CASSVRTSGDNEQFF. Here the CDR3 DNA reads TGCGCCAGCAGCGTACGGACTAGCGGGGATAATGAGCAGTTCTTC.

The rearrangement links TRBV2 to TRBJ2-5; the D gene is possibly TRBD1 (7 bases). Germline loops: CDR1 SNHLY, CDR2 FYNNEI. V lost 7 bases and J 3 bases, leaving 27 bases between the germline ends. The CDR3 totals 18 residues. As DNA, the CDR3 is TGTGCCAGCAAGGGGCGGGGACAGACCGAAATGGGCGAAGAGACCCAGTACTTC. Translating gives CASKGRGQTEMGEETQYF.

The rearrangement joins TRBV11-3 to TRBJ1-2; possible D gene TRBD1, 6 bases. Per germline, CDR1 SGHNT and CDR2 YENEEA. The length of the CDR3 is 15 residues. The ends were cut back, 1 base at V and 5 bases at J, with 14 bases in the middle. DNA of the CDR3: TGTGCCAGCAGCTTAGGCGGCGTCAGGGGTTATGGCTACACCTTC. This encodes CASSLGGVRGYGYTF.

The V and J genes are TRBV2 and TRBJ2-7, with unresolved D. Germline V CDR1 and CDR2: SNHLY, FYNNEI. V lost 6 bases and J lost 3, with 15 bases in between. CDR3 length: 14 residues. CDR3 sequence reads: CASSLGLNFYEQYF. CDR3 coding DNA: TGTGCCAGCAGCCTCGGGCTTAACTTCTACGAGCAGTACTTC. The full variable domain, rest sourced from reference TRBV2 and TRBJ2-7, is EPEVTQTPSHQVTQMGQEVILRCVPISNHLYFYWYRQILGQKVEFLVSFYNNEISEKSEIFDDQFSVERPDGSNFTLKIRSTKLEDSAMYFCASSLGLNFYEQYFGPGTRLTVT.

The chain couples TRBV5-4 to TRBJ1-3, with no clear D. Germline V CDR1 and CDR2: SGHNT, YYREEE (reference sequence). The length of the CDR3 is 17 residues. V was cut by 0 bases and J by 4 bases, with 17 bases left in between. The DNA of the CDR3 is TGTGCCAGCAGCTTGGCTCCTGGGAATTCGGGAGGAAACACCATATATTTT. This codes for CASSLAPGNSGGNTIYF.